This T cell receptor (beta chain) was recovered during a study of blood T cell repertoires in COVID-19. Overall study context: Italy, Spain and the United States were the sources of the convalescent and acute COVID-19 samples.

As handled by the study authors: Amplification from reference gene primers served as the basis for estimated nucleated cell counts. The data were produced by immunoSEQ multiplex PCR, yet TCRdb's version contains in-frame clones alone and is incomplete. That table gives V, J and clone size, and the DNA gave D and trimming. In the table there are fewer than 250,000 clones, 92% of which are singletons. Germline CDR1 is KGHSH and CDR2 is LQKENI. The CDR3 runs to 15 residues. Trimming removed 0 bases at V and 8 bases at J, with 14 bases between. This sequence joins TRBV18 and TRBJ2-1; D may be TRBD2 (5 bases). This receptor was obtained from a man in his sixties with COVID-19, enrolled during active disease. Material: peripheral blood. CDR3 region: CASSPPRVERDEQFF. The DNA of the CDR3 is TGTGCCAGCTCACCACCGAGGGTAGAGAGGGATGAGCAGTTCTTC.